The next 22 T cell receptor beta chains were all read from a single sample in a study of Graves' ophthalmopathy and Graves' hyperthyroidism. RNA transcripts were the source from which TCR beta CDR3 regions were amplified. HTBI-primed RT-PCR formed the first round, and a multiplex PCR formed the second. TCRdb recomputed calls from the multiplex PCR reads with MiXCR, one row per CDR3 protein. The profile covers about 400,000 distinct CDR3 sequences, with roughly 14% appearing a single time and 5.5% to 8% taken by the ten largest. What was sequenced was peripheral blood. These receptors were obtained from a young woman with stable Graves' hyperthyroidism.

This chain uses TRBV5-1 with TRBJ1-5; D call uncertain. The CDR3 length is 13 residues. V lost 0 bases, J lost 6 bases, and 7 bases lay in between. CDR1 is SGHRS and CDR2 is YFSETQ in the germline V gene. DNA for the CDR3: TGCGCCAGCAGCTTGGCCGTTGGTCAGCCCCAGCATTTT. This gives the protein CASSLAVGQPQHF. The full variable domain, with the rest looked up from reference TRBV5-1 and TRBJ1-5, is KAGVTQTPRYLIKTRGQQVTLSCSPISGHRSVSWYQQTPGQGLQFLFEYFSETQRNKGNFPGRFSGRQFSNSRSEMNVSTLELGDSALYLCASSLAVGQPQHFGDGTRLSIL.

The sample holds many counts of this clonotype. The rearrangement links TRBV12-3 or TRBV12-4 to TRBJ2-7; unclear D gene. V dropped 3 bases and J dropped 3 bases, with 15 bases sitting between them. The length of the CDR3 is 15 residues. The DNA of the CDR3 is TGTGCCAGCAGTTTGGTCTATGGTAGGGTCTACGAGCAGTACTTC. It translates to CASSLVYGRVYEQYF.

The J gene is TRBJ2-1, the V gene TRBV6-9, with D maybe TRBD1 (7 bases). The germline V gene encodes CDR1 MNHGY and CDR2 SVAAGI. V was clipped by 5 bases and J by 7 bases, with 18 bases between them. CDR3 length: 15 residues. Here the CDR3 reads CASSSPAGQMNEQFF. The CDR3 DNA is TGTGCCAGCAGTAGCCCCGCGGGACAGATGAATGAGCAGTTCTTC.

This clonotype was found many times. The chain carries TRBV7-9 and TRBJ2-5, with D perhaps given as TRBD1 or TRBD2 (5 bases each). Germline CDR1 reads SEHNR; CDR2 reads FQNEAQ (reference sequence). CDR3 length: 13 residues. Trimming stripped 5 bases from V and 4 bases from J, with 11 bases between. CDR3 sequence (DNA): TGTGCCAGCAGCCCCGAGGGGTTAGAGACCCAGTACTTC. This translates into CASSPEGLETQYF.

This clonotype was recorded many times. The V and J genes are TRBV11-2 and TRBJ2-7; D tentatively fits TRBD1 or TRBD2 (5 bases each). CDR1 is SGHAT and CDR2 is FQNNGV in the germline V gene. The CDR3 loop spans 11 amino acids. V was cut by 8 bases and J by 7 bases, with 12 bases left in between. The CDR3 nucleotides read TGTGCCAGCGGCCGGGGCGATGAGCAGTACTTC. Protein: CASGRGDEQYF.

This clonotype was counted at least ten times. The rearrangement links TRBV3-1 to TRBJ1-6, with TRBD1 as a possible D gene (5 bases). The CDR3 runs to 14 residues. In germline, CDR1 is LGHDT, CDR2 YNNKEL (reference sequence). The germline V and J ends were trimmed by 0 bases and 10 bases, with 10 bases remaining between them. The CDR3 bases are TGTGCCAGCAGCCAAGAGGGGGGGTTCTCACCCCTCCACTTT. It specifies CASSQEGGFSPLHF.

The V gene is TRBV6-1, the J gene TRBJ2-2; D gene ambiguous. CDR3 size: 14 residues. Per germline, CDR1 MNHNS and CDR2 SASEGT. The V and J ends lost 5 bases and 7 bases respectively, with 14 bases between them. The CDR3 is CASSPSVWGGELFF. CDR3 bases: TGTGCCAGCAGTCCCTCCGTTTGGGGCGGGGAGCTGTTTTTT.

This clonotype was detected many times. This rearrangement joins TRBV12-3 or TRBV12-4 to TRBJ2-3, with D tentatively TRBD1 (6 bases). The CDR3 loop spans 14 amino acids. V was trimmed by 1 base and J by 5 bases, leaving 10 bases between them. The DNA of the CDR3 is TGTGCCAGCAGTTTAGGGGGGCTCCGAGATACGCAGTATTTT. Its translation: CASSLGGLRDTQYF.

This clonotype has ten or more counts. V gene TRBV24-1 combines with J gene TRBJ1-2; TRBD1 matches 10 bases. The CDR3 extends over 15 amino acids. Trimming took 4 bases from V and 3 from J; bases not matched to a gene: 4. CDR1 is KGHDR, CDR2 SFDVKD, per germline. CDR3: CATSEGGQGYYGYTF. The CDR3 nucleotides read TGTGCCACCAGTGAGGGGGGACAGGGGTACTATGGCTACACCTTC.

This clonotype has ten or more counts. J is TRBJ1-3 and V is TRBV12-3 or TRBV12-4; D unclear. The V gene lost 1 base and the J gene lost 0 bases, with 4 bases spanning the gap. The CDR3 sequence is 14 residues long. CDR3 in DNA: TGTGCCAGCAGTTTAGGATTCTCTGGAAACACCATATATTTT. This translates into CASSLGFSGNTIYF.

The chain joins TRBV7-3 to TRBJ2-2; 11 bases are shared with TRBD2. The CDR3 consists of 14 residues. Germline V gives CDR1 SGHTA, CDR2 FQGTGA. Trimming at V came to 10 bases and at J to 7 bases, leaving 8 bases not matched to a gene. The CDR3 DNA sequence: TGTGCCACCACTAGCGGGGGTTCAATCGGGGAGCTGTTTTTT. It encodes CATTSGGSIGELFF.

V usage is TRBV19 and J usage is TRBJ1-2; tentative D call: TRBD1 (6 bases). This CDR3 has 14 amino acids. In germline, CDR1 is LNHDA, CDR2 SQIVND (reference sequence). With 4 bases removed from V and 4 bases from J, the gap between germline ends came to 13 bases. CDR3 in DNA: TGTGCCAGTAGTACCGGGACAACTTCCTATGGCTACACCTTC. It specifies CASSTGTTSYGYTF.

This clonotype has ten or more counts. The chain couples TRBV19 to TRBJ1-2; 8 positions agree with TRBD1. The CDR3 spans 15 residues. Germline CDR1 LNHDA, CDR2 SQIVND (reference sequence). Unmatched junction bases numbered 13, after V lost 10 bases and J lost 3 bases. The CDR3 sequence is CATTNIPGGYYGYTF. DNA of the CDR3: TGTGCCACCACAAACATCCCAGGGGGCTACTATGGCTACACCTTC.

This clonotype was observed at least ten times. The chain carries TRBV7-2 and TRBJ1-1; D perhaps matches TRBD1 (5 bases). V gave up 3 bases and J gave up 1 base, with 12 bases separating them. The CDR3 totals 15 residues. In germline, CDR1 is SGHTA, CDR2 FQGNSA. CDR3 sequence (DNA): TGTGCCAGCAGCTTCGGGGGACGGACGAACACTGAAGCTTTCTTT. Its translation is CASSFGGRTNTEAFF.

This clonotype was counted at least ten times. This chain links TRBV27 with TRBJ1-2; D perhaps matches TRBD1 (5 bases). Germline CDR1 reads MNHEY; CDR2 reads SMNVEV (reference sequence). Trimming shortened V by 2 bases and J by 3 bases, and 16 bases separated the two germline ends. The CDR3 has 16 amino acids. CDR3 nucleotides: TGTGCCAGCAGTTTAATGGGGGGTGGAGGGGACTATGGCTACACCTTC. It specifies CASSLMGGGGDYGYTF.

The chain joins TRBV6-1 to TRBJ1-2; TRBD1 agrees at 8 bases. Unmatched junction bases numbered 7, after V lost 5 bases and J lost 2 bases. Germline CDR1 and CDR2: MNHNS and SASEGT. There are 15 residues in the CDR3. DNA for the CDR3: TGTGCCAGCAGTAAATCAGGGGGCACCAACTATGGCTACACCTTC. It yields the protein CASSKSGGTNYGYTF.

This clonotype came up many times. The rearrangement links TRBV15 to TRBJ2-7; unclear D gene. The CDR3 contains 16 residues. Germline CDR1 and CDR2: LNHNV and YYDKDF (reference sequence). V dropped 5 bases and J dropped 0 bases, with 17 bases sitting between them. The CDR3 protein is CATSPYRIIPSYEQYF. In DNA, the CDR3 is TGTGCCACCAGCCCTTATCGGATAATACCCTCCTACGAGCAGTACTTC.

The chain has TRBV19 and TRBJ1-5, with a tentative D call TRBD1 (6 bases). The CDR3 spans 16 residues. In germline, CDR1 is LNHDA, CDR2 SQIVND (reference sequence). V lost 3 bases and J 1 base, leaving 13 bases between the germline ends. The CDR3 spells CASSIWGGGSNQPQHF. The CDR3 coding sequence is TGTGCCAGTAGTATTTGGGGCGGGGGCAGCAATCAGCCCCAGCATTTT.

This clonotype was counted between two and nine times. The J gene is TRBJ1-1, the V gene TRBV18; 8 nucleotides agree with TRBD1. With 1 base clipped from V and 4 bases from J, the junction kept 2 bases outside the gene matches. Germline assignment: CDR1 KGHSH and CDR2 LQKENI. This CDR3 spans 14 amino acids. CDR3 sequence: CASSPRTGITEAFF. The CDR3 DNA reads TGTGCCAGCTCACCACGGACAGGGATCACTGAAGCTTTCTTT.

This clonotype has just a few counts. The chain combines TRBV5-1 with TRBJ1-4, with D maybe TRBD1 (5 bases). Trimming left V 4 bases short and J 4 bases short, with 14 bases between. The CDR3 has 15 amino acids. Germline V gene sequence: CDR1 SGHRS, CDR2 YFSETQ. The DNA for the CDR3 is TGCGCCAGCAGCAACTCCGGGACCTATAATGAAAAACTGTTTTTT. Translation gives CASSNSGTYNEKLFF.

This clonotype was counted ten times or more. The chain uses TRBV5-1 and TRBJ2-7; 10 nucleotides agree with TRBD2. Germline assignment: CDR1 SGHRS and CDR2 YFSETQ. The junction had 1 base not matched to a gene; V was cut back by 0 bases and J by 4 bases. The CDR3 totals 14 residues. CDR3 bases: TGCGCCAGCAGCTTGGAAGCGGGGGGGTACGAGCAGTACTTC. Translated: CASSLEAGGYEQYF.

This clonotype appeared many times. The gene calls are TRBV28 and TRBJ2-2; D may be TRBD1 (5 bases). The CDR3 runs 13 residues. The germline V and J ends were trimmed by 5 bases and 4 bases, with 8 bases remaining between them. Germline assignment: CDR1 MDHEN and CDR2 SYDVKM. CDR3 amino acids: CASSPDTTGELFF. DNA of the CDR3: TGTGCCAGCAGTCCGGACACCACCGGGGAGCTGTTTTTT.